This T cell receptor beta chain was retrieved from a study of T cells after yellow fever vaccination. Across the whole study: Fractions of limited cellularity were prepared by means of SMART-Seq v4 Ultra Low Input. Study-level results: Once the booster was given, most primary-vaccination clones reappeared, at around 95% for CD4 and over 75% for CD8. A small proportion of clonotypes was detected in both the CD4 and CD8 compartments.

TCRdb passed the 5' RACE reads through MiXCR, listing each CDR3 protein once. The table lists 100,000 to 150,000 distinct CDR3 sequences, 15% of them singletons. As to this clonotype: The antigen remains unidentified.

The CDR3 is made up of 17 amino acids. The V gene's germline CDR1 is ENHRY and CDR2 SYGVKD. V lost 4 bases and J lost 1, with 18 bases in between. The chain joins TRBV10-3 to TRBJ2-3; D could derive from TRBD1 or TRBD2 (5 bases each). The source of this sequence is a young man who received the YFV17D yellow fever vaccine. The input for sequencing was CD8+ T cells sorted from PBMCs, taken 5 days after the yellow fever booster vaccination. The CDR3 nucleotides read TGTGCCATCAGTGGGCGGACATCCGGGGATGGCACAGATACGCAGTATTTT. It is translated as CAISGRTSGDGTDTQYF.